A single sample is the source of the 15 T cell receptor beta chains below, sequenced in a study of T-cell memory formation after mild COVID-19 (dated by TCRdb to the early 2020s). Library generation was performed with 5' RACE. The instrument given in TCRdb is Illumina NovaSeq 6000. TCRdb reworked the public reads: Q25 trimming with fastp, MiXCR clone assembly, productive beta chains retained. CDR3 protein sequences are deduplicated, and each keeps its most common genes and DNA. Here the sample has hundreds of thousands of distinct CDR3 sequences; over 20% occur a single time. The ten largest clones capture under 15% of the sample. Sequencing was performed on PBMCs or a T cell subset sorted from them (not recorded which). These receptor sequences come from an adult woman who had mild COVID-19 (a few samples of this study predate the infection). The sample titles of this study are shuffled in the database, so cell type and time point are left out; the donor was told from shared clones.

This clonotype showed up just a few times. J is TRBJ2-7 and V is TRBV7-9; TRBD1 agrees at 8 bases. Germline V CDR1 and CDR2: SEHNR, FQNEAQ (reference sequence). The CDR3 runs to 14 residues. The ends lost 5 bases at V and 5 bases at J; junction bases unmatched: 8. This CDR3 reads CASSPHGQGNEQYF. The CDR3 coding sequence is TGTGCCAGCAGCCCCCACGGACAGGGCAACGAGCAGTACTTC.

This clonotype turned up a few times. This CDR3 is CAWSAMENTEAFF. Here the CDR3 DNA reads TGTGCCTGGAGTGCAATGGAAAACACTGAAGCTTTCTTT. The chain carries TRBV30 and TRBJ1-1; D ambiguous. Germline loops: CDR1 GTSNPN, CDR2 SVGIG (reference sequence). V lost 1 base and J 2 bases, leaving 8 bases between the germline ends. This CDR3 region has 13 residues. Full variable domain (outside the CDR3, taken from reference TRBV30 and TRBJ1-1): SQTIHQWPATLVQPVGSPLSLECTVEGTSNPNLYWYRQAAGRGLQLLFYSVGIGQISSEVPQNLSASRPQDRQFILSSKKLLLSDSGFYLCAWSAMENTEAFFGQGTRLTVV.

In this sample, this clonotype turned up a few times. The chain couples TRBV10-3 to TRBJ2-7; 7 bases are shared with TRBD2. The CDR3 contains 16 residues. V was clipped by 3 bases and J by 0 bases; unmatched bases: 8. Germline V gene data show CDR1 as ENHRY and CDR2 as SYGVKD. CDR3 sequence: CAISDQGGRGSYEQYF. CDR3 bases: TGTGCCATCAGTGATCAAGGCGGGAGAGGCTCCTACGAGCAGTACTTC.

The chain carries TRBV2 and TRBJ2-7, with D possibly being TRBD2 (6 bases). V lost 4 bases to trimming and J lost 5 bases, with 12 bases between them. Germline values: CDR1 SNHLY, CDR2 FYNNEI. The CDR3 spans 13 residues. CDR3 protein: CASSVREVDEQYF. The CDR3 nucleotides are TGTGCCAGCAGTGTTAGGGAGGTGGACGAGCAGTACTTC.

The chain has TRBV6-2 or TRBV6-3 and TRBJ2-2, with 9 bases fitting TRBD2. The CDR3 totals 14 residues. With V trimmed by 5 bases and J by 3 bases, 1 base remained unmatched. The germline CDR1 and CDR2 sequences are MNHEY and SVGEGT. CDR3 sequence (DNA): TGTGCCAGCAGTAGGACTAGCGACACCGGGGAGCTGTTTTTT. It codes for CASSRTSDTGELFF.

This clonotype has just a few counts. The V call is TRBV10-3, the J call TRBJ2-7; the match to TRBD1 covers 9 bases. Losses at the gene ends were 5 bases for V and 9 bases for J; bases not matched to a gene: 8. CDR1 is ENHRY, CDR2 SYGVKD, per germline. CDR3 length equals 13 residues. The DNA of the CDR3 is TGTGCCATCAGTTATACAGGGGGCGCAGGGCAGTACTTC. Its protein product is CAISYTGGAGQYF.

The rearrangement uses TRBV6-5 and TRBJ2-5, with TRBD2 matching 9 bases. CDR1 is MNHEY and CDR2 is SVGAGI in the germline V gene. The CDR3 runs to 15 residues. Trimming cost V 6 bases and J 4 bases; bases outside gene matches: 9. CDR3 sequence reads: CASREGGGAGETQYF. CDR3 DNA: TGTGCCAGCAGGGAAGGCGGGGGGGCAGGAGAGACCCAGTACTTC.

V and J are TRBV6-6 and TRBJ1-5; possible D gene TRBD1, 5 bases. V was cut by 4 bases and J by 0 bases, with 19 bases left in between. The CDR3 consists of 18 residues. Germline assignment: CDR1 MNHNY and CDR2 SVGAGI (reference sequence). For the CDR3, the DNA is TGTGCCAGCAGTTTTCCGGGGGGGGAACGATATAGCAATCAGCCCCAGCATTTT. Its protein product is CASSFPGGERYSNQPQHF.

This clonotype was found many times. A read error may account for a junction end that differs from germline. The chain joins TRBV5-1 to TRBJ2-5; D not certain. This CDR3 is 12 amino acids long. The germline V gene encodes CDR1 SGHRS and CDR2 YFSETQ. The CDR3 reads CASSLSQETQYF. The CDR3 DNA reads as TGTGCCAGCAGTTTATCCCAAGAGACCCAGTACTTC.

Only a few counts were recorded for this clonotype. The chain is built from TRBV29-1 and TRBJ1-1; D is perhaps TRBD1 (6 bases). CDR1 is SQVTM, CDR2 ANQGSEA, per germline. Trimming took 4 bases from V and 0 from J, leaving 12 bases between them. The CDR3 runs 14 residues. The CDR3 nucleotides are TGCAGCGTTGCCTTACAGGGTATGAACACTGAAGCTTTCTTT. This translates into CSVALQGMNTEAFF.

This clonotype was observed a handful of times. V is TRBV5-1 and J is TRBJ1-1; TRBD1 might be the D (6 bases). The CDR3 sequence is 13 residues long. Germline V lookup: CDR1 SGHRS, CDR2 YFSETQ. V lost 2 bases, J lost 5 bases, and 10 bases lay in between. CDR3 DNA: TGCGCCAGCAGCTTTAGTCAGGGGACTGAAGCTTTCTTT. Encoded protein: CASSFSQGTEAFF.

The gene calls are TRBV12-3 or TRBV12-4 and TRBJ2-7; 14 bases match TRBD2. The CDR3 runs to 16 residues. The V gene end was trimmed by 3 bases and the J gene end by 5 bases; junction bases not matched to a gene: 6. The CDR3 spells CASSFLWTSGRHEQYF. In DNA, the CDR3 is TGTGCCAGCAGTTTCCTGTGGACTAGCGGGAGGCACGAGCAGTACTTC.

This clonotype was detected only once. The chain joins TRBV7-2 to TRBJ1-6; D remains unclear. Germline V CDR1 and CDR2: SGHTA, FQGNSA. V was trimmed by 3 bases and J by 7 bases, leaving 13 bases between them. This CDR3 is built from 15 residues. DNA of the CDR3: TGTGCCAGCAGCTTGGGGTCAGTAGCCAATTCACCCCTCCACTTT. Translation gives CASSLGSVANSPLHF.

The table lists this clonotype with a few counts. The rearrangement joins TRBV7-2 to TRBJ1-1; D perhaps matches TRBD1 (6 bases). Trimming took 0 bases from V and 6 from J, leaving 17 bases between them. This CDR3 region has 16 residues. Germline V gives CDR1 SGHTA, CDR2 FQGNSA. This CDR3 reads CASSLAGGRRLAEAFF. The DNA for the CDR3 is TGTGCCAGCAGCTTAGCCGGGGGCAGGAGACTGGCTGAAGCTTTCTTT.

This clonotype came up a few times. The chain combines TRBV7-2 with TRBJ1-5; 8 nucleotides line up with TRBD1. Trimming cost V 6 bases and J 6 bases; bases outside gene matches: 10. Germline loops: CDR1 SGHTA, CDR2 FQGNSA. This CDR3 is built from 15 residues. The CDR3 spells CASRPTGAYSQPQHF. The CDR3 DNA sequence: TGTGCCAGCAGGCCGACAGGGGCCTACAGTCAGCCCCAGCATTTT.